These T cell receptor beta chains were read from a single sample in a study of cytomegalovirus exposure and HLA in healthy donors. Some clones are missing from TCRdb's copy, which holds only in-frame ones; the method was immunoSEQ multiplex PCR. The data contain about 140,000 clones, around 80% of them singletons. Source material: PBMCs. The receptors were gathered from a woman aged 45-60 years in good health and CMV-seropositive. CDR3s include the opening cysteine and the closing phenylalanine or tryptophan.

cdr3_aa: CASSQAPSNEQFF
v_call: TRBV4-2
j_call: TRBJ2-1

cdr3_aa: CASNQQGGHQPQHF
v_call: TRBV6-6
j_call: TRBJ1-5

cdr3_aa: CASSFGGIEQYF
v_call: TRBV5-1
j_call: TRBJ2-7

cdr3_aa: CASRVSGGYDNQPQHF
v_call: TRBV25-1
j_call: TRBJ1-5

cdr3_aa: CASSQAPGQGARNTIYF
v_call: TRBV4-3
j_call: TRBJ1-3

cdr3_aa: CASSIEGTGGNQPQHF
v_call: TRBV19
j_call: TRBJ1-5

cdr3_aa: CASSGAGSTDTQYF
v_call: TRBV7-6
j_call: TRBJ2-3

cdr3_aa: CASTTTGRETQYF
v_call: TRBV6-5
j_call: TRBJ2-5

cdr3_aa: CASSQPAWAGAFSYEQYF
v_call: TRBV7-2
j_call: TRBJ2-7

cdr3_aa: CASSSPLAGGRINEQFF
v_call: TRBV5-4
j_call: TRBJ2-1

cdr3_aa: CASSSGSRVGEAFF
v_call: TRBV7-3
j_call: TRBJ1-1

cdr3_aa: CASSSLDKETQYF
v_call: TRBV7-9
j_call: TRBJ2-5

cdr3_aa: CATAPGGDYGYTF
v_call: TRBV5-1
j_call: TRBJ1-2

cdr3_aa: CASSSSGGSKETQYF
v_call: TRBV2
j_call: TRBJ2-5

cdr3_aa: CASSLASAGQNQPQHF
v_call: TRBV5-4
j_call: TRBJ1-5

cdr3_aa: CASSTQGSLSNQPQHF
v_call: TRBV2
j_call: TRBJ1-5

cdr3_aa: CASRPLAGGHEQFF
v_call: TRBV5-1
j_call: TRBJ2-1

cdr3_aa: CASHQTGRNEQFF
v_call: TRBV18
j_call: TRBJ2-1

cdr3_aa: CASSPGTGGKAFF
v_call: TRBV7-2
j_call: TRBJ1-1

cdr3_aa: CASRQGLGYEQYF
v_call: TRBV5-1
j_call: TRBJ2-7

cdr3_aa: CASSFRVDYTEAFF
v_call: TRBV7-9
j_call: TRBJ1-1

cdr3_aa: CASSLEAGQETQYF
v_call: TRBV5-1
j_call: TRBJ2-5

cdr3_aa: CASSRDRGRTSQPQHF
v_call: TRBV5-6
j_call: TRBJ1-5

cdr3_aa: CASSLAEAEYEQYF
v_call: TRBV4-2
j_call: TRBJ2-7

cdr3_aa: CASSFPEEGTQYF
v_call: TRBV5-4
j_call: TRBJ2-5

cdr3_aa: CASTPRRTGITDTQYF
v_call: TRBV7-8
j_call: TRBJ2-3

cdr3_aa: CASSPGTARRAAQYF
v_call: TRBV13
j_call: TRBJ2-5

cdr3_aa: CASSHPRGGGQNTEAFF
v_call: TRBV4-2
j_call: TRBJ1-1

cdr3_aa: CSVDGDWGQETQYF
v_call: TRBV29-1
j_call: TRBJ2-5

cdr3_aa: CASRPSGTGTYEQYF
v_call: TRBV27
j_call: TRBJ2-7

cdr3_aa: CASSPRTGGETQYF
v_call: TRBV18
j_call: TRBJ2-5

cdr3_aa: CASRPWGEAKGGNTIYF
v_call: TRBV28
j_call: TRBJ1-3

cdr3_aa: CASRLDRGQSYEQYF
v_call: TRBV6-6
j_call: TRBJ2-7

cdr3_aa: CASSATGWKDNSPLHF
v_call: TRBV28
j_call: TRBJ1-6

cdr3_aa: CASSVAGLAGAYEQYF
v_call: TRBV9
j_call: TRBJ2-7

cdr3_aa: CASSVEAGVSYEQYF
v_call: TRBV9
j_call: TRBJ2-7

cdr3_aa: CASSLRGINSQYF
v_call: TRBV14
j_call: TRBJ2-4

cdr3_aa: CASSFGTGGNYGYTF
v_call: TRBV7-3
j_call: TRBJ1-2

cdr3_aa: CAWSSPAGKLFF
v_call: TRBV30
j_call: TRBJ1-4

cdr3_aa: CATSSRELAGEKTQYF
v_call: TRBV15
j_call: TRBJ2-5

cdr3_aa: CASSVYNQPQHF
v_call: TRBV28
j_call: TRBJ1-5

cdr3_aa: CASSMVRNTEAFF
v_call: TRBV19
j_call: TRBJ1-1

cdr3_aa: CASETNRVGAKNIQYF
v_call: TRBV7-8
j_call: TRBJ2-4

cdr3_aa: CASSLRDSGGYEQYF
v_call: TRBV7-8
j_call: TRBJ2-7

cdr3_aa: CASSFWEDDEKLFF
v_call: TRBV5-6
j_call: TRBJ1-4

cdr3_aa: CASSIRDSTNQPQHF
v_call: TRBV19
j_call: TRBJ1-5

cdr3_aa: CASSRQGPGYEQYF
v_call: TRBV27
j_call: TRBJ2-7

cdr3_aa: CATSNRRSSEKLFF
v_call: TRBV15
j_call: TRBJ1-4

cdr3_aa: CASSESWGEAAFF
v_call: TRBV10-1
j_call: TRBJ1-1

cdr3_aa: CASSFDTGTTQETQYF
v_call: TRBV5-1
j_call: TRBJ2-5

cdr3_aa: CAWSQGRNEKLFF
v_call: TRBV30
j_call: TRBJ1-4

cdr3_aa: CATSRPGLRDWGKNEQFF
v_call: TRBV15
j_call: TRBJ2-1

cdr3_aa: CASSTITSGAYEQYF
v_call: TRBV5-6
j_call: NA

cdr3_aa: CASSSTGVGASGELFF
v_call: TRBV11-2
j_call: TRBJ2-2